This T cell receptor beta chain was documented in a study of T cell responses to AZD1222 COVID-19 vaccine. The CDR3 spans 14 residues. Looked up from germline, CDR1 is SNHLY and CDR2 is FYNNEI. Trimming cost V 6 bases and J 1 base, with 12 bases left between them. Regarding the study as a whole: The donor group comprised mostly white British people and more females; the analysis possibly underestimated clonal diversity. Only a handful of people who got AZD1222 tested seropositive at baseline. With dominance at 160-218 and 743-854, vaccine-associated CD4 TCRs spanned spike. Vaccination with two AZD1222 doses was followed by a rise in Spike-specific TCR breadth and depth.

Details on this clone: What it binds is unknown.

Method: immunoSEQ multiplex PCR; TCRdb's copy keeps in-frame clones and lacks some. The table lists about 120,000 clones, more than 85% of them singletons, with 2.5% to 3% in the top ten. This clonotype originated in an adult in good health. The starting material was peripheral blood, obtained on day 0 of AZD1222 vaccination. This chain connects TRBV2 to TRBJ1-1, with a tentative D call TRBD1 (6 bases). The CDR3 DNA is TGTGCCAGCAGGGAGGGGGAATGGAACACTGAAGCTTTCTTT. It encodes CASREGEWNTEAFF.